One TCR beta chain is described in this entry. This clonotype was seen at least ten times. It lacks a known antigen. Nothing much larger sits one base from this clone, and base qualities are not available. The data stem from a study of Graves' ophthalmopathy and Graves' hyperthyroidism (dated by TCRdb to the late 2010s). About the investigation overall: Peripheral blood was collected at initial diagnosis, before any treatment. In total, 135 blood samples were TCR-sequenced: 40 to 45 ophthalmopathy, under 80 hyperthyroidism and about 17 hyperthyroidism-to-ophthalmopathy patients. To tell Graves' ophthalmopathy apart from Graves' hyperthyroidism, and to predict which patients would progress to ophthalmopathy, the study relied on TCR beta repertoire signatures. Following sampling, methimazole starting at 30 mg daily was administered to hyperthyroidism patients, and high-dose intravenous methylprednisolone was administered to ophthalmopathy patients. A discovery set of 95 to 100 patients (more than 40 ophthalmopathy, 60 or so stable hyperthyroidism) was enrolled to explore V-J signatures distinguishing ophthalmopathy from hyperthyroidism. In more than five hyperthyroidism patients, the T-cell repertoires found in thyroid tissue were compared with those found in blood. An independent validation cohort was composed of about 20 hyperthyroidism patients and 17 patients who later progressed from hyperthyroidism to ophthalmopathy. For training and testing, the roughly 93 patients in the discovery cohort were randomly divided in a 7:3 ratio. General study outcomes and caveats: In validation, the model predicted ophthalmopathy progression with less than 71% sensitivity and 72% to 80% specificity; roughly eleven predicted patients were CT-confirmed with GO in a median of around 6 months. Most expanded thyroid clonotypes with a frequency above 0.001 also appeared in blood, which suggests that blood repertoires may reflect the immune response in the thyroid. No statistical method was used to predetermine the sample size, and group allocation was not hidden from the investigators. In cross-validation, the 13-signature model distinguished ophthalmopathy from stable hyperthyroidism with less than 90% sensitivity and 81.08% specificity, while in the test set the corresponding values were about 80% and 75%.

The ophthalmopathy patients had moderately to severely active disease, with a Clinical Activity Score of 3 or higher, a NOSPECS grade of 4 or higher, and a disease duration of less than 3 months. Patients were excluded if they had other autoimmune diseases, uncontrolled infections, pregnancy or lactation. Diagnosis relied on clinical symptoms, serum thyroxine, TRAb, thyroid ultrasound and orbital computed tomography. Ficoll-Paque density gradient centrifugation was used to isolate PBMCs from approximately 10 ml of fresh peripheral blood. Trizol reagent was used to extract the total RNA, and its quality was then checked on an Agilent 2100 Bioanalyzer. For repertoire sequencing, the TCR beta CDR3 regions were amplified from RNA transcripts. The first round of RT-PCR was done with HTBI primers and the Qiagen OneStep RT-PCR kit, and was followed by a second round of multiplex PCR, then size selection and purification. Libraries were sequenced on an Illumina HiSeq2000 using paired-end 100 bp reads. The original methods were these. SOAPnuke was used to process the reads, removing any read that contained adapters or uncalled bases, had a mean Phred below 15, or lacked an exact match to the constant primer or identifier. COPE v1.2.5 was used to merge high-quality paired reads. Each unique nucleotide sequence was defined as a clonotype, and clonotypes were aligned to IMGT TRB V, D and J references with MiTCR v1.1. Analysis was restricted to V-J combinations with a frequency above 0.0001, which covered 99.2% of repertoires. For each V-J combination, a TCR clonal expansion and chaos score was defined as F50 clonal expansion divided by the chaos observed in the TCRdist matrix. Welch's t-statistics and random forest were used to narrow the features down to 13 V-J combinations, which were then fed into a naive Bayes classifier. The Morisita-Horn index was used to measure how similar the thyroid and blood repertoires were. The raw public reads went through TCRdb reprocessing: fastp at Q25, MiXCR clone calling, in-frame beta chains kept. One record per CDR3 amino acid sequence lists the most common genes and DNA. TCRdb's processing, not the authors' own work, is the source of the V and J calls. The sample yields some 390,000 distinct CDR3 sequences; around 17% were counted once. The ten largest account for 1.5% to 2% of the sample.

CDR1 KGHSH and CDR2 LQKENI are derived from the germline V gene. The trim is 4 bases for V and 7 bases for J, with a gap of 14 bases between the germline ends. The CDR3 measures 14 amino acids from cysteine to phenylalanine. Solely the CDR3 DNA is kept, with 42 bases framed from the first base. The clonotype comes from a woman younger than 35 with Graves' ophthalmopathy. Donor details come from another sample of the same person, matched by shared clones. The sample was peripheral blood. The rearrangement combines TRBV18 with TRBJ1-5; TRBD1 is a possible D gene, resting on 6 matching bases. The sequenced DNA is TGTGCCAGCTCACGAGGGGGGGCCGGGCAGCCCCAGCATTTT. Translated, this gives CASSRGGAGQPQHF.